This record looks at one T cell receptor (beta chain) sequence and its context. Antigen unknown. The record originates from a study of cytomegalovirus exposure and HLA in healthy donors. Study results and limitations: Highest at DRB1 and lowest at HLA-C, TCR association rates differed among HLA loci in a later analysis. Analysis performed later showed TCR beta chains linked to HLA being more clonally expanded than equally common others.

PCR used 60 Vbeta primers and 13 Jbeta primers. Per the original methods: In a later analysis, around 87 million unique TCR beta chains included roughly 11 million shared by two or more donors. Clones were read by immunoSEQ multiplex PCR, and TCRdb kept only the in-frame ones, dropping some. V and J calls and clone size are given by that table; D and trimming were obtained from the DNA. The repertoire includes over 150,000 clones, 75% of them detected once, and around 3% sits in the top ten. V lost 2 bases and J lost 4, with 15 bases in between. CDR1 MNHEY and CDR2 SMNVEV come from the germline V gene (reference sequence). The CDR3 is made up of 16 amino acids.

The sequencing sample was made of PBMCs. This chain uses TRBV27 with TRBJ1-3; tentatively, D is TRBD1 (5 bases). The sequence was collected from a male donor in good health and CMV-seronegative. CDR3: CASSLRGTNLGNTIYF. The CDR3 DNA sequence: TGTGCCAGCAGTTTAAGGGGTACTAATCTCGGAAACACCATATATTTT.